The clone carrying this TCR beta chain occurred many times. What it binds is unknown. V lost 0 bases and J lost 0, with 12 bases in between. Germline loops: CDR1 GTSNPN, CDR2 SVGIG (reference sequence). The length of the CDR3 is 16 residues. Fresh 10 ml peripheral blood yielded PBMCs. Using RNA transcripts as the source, TCR beta CDR3 regions were amplified. The primer set for the first-round RT-PCR of the TCR CDR3 was HTBI. TCRdb fed the multiplex PCR reads into MiXCR, producing one record per CDR3 protein. The sample shows about 640,000 distinct CDR3 sequences, more than 20% of them seen only once. The data were taken from a study of T cells in Graves' hyperthyroidism and ophthalmopathy. Study-wide points: A 13 V-J signature model discriminated ophthalmopathy versus stable hyperthyroidism.

The rearrangement uses TRBV30 and TRBJ1-3; D remains ambiguous. The clonotype was recovered from a man under 40 with Graves' ophthalmopathy. Sample: blood. The CDR3 is CAWSVTALYSGNTIYF. The CDR3 DNA is TGTGCCTGGAGTGTTACGGCCCTCTACTCTGGAAACACCATATATTTT.